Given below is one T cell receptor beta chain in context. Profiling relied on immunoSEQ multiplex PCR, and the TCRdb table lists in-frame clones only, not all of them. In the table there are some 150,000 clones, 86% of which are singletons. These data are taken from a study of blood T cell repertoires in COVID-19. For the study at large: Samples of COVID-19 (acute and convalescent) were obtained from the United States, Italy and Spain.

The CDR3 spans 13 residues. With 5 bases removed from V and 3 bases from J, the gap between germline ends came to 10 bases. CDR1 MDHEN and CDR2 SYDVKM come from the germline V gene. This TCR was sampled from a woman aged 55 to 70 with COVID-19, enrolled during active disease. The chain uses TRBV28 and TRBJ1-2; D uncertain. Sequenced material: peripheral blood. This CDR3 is CASSVGFYYGYTF. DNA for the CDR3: TGTGCCAGCAGTGTGGGCTTCTACTATGGCTACACCTTC.